This TCR beta chain was found in a study of blood T cell repertoires in COVID-19. Study at large: The analysed material was cDNA or gDNA that came from T cells, B-cell-depleted T cells, or PBMCs.

The table came from immunoSEQ multiplex PCR; TCRdb's copy has only in-frame clones and leaves some out. This table holds 250,000 to 350,000 clones, about 93% found once. Germline CDR1 LNHNV, CDR2 YYDKDF (reference sequence). CDR3 length: 16 residues. Trimming took 2 bases from V and 3 from J; bases not matched to a gene: 5. Specimen: peripheral blood. The receptor was isolated from a young woman with COVID-19, enrolled during active disease. This rearrangement joins TRBV15 to TRBJ2-3, with 10 bases identical to TRBD1. The CDR3 region is CATSRRQGALTDTQYF. The CDR3 nucleotides read TGTGCCACCAGCAGAAGACAGGGGGCGTTAACAGATACGCAGTATTTT.